The source of this T cell receptor (beta chain) is a study of blood T cell repertoires in COVID-19. The overall study: Samples of COVID-19 (acute and convalescent) were obtained from the United States, Italy and Spain.

The CDR3 totals 15 residues. V was cut by 2 bases and J by 1 base, with 10 bases left in between. All enrollees were roughly 18 to 95 years old and from about 25 US areas. Methods used by the authors: Cell counts per sample came from amplifying reference gene primers. Measured with immunoSEQ multiplex PCR; TCRdb has only the in-frame clones, and not every one. That table supplies the V and J calls and clone size; D and trimming were determined from the DNA. The table includes approximately 220,000 clones, over 75% detected once. Sequencing input: PBMCs or T cells enriched from blood (not recorded which). This chain connects TRBV6-7 to TRBJ2-3; D gene uncertain. TRBV6-7 is an ORF, with its function uncertain. The clonotype comes from a woman between 18 and 29 years old in a cohort exposed to, infected with or recovered from COVID-19 (not recorded which). CDR3 in DNA: TGTGCCAGCAGTTACACGCCTAATGGCACAGATACGCAGTATTTT. It codes for CASSYTPNGTDTQYF.